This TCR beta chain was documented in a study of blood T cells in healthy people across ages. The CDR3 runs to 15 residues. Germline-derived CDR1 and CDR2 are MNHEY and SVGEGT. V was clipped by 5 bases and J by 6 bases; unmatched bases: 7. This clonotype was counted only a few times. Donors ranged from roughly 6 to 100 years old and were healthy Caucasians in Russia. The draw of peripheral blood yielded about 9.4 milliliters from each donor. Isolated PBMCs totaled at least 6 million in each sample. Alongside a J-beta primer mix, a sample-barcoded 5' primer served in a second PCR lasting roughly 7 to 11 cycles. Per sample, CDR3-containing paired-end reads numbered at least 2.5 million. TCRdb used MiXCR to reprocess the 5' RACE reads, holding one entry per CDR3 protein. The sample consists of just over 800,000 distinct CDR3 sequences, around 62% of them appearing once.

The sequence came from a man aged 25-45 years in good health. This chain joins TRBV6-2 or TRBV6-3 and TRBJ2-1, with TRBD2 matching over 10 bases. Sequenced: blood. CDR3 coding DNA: TGTGCCAGCAGTAATAGCGGGGGGCCCTTCAATGAGCAGTTCTTC. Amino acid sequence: CASSNSGGPFNEQFF.